This TCR beta chain was observed in a study of blood T cell repertoires in COVID-19. Turning to the study itself: PBMCs, B-cell-depleted T cells, or T cells provided the cDNA or gDNA that made up the material.

Original methodology: The assay estimated nucleated cells by amplifying reference gene primers. Generated by immunoSEQ multiplex PCR, the TCRdb table keeps only in-frame clones and is missing some. That table gives V, J and clone size, and the DNA gave D and trimming. The sample consists of around 260,000 clones, 88% of them appearing once. This CDR3 is 15 amino acids long. V lost 7 bases, J lost 4 bases, and 11 bases stayed unmatched. Germline CDR1 and CDR2: MNHEY and SVGAGI. The receptor was derived from a human donor in a cohort sampled during active COVID-19. The specimen was peripheral blood. The chain has TRBV6-5 and TRBJ1-2, with 8 bases fitting TRBD1. The chain's CDR3 is CASTSADRASYGYTF. As DNA, the CDR3 is TGTGCCAGCACCTCGGCGGACAGGGCGAGCTATGGCTACACCTTC.